What follows is one TCR beta chain and its context. Its antigen is still unknown. CDR3 length equals 16 residues. The germline V gene has CDR1 LNHNV and CDR2 YYDKDF (reference sequence). V was clipped by 5 bases and J by 4 bases; unmatched bases: 10. The data are from a study of OX40 agonist ivuxolimab in advanced cancers. Study overall: Patients were dosed with the agonistic anti-OX40 (CD134) antibody ivuxolimab.

Some clones are missing from TCRdb's copy, which holds only in-frame ones; the method was immunoSEQ multiplex PCR. The sample records about 30,000 clones, approximately 90% being singletons. Findings and caveats of the study: Still undetermined is the antigen specificity of the expanded peripheral T cells.

This chain joins TRBV15 and TRBJ2-7; TRBD2 agrees at 11 bases. Specimen: CD4+ or CD8+ T cells sorted from blood, collected in a trial of the OX40 agonist ivuxolimab. This TCR came from an adult with an advanced solid tumor such as melanoma, head and neck, liver or kidney cancer. Here the CDR3 DNA reads TGTGCCACCAGCCCGGGCCCACTAGCGGGAGAGTACGAGCAGTACTTC. Translation gives CATSPGPLAGEYEQYF.